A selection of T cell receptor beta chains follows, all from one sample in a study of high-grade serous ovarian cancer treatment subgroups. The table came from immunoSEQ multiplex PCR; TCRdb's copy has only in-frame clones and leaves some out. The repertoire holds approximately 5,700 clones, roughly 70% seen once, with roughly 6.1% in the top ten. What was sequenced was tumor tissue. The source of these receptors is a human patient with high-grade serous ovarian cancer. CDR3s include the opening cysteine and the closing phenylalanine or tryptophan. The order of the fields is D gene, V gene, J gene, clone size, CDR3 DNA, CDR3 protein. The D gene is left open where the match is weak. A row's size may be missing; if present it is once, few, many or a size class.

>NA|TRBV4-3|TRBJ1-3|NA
TGCGCCAGCAGTCGACAGGCCTTCTCTGGAAACACCATATATTTT
CASSRQAFSGNTIYF
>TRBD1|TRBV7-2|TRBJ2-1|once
TGTGCCAGCAGCTTACCGACAGGGTATGGTAATGAGCAGTTCTTC
CASSLPTGYGNEQFF
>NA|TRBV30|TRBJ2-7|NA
TGTGCCTGGAAAGGAAAAACAGGGCCATCCTACGAGCAGTACTTC
CAWKGKTGPSYEQYF
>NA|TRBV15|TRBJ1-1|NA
TGTGCCACCAGCAGAGCCAGGTCGGTCACTGAAGCTTTCTTT
CATSRARSVTEAFF
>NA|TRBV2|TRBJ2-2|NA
TGTGCCAGCAGTGAACAGGGGTTCGGGGAGCTGTTTTTT
CASSEQGFGELFF
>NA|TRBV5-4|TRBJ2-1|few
TGTGCCAGCAGCCTTGTAGGGGAGCAGTTCTTC
CASSLVGEQFF
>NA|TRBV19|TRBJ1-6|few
TGTGCCAGTAGAAGGGGGGCAGTCAGCTCCTATAATTCACCCCTCCACTTT
CASRRGAVSSYNSPLHF
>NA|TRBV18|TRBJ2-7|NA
TGTGCCAGCTCACCAGATGGAACGGGCTACTACGAGCAGTACTTC
CASSPDGTGYYEQYF
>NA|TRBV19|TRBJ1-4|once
TGTGCCAGTAGTATAGCTAAAGGGACCGTGACGGGGGAAAAACTGTTTTTT
CASSIAKGTVTGEKLFF
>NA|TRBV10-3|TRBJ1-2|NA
TGTGCCAGCAGTCTGACGGGGGGCTCCGGGGAGGGCTACACCTTC
CASSLTGGSGEGYTF
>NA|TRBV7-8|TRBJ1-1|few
TGTGCCAGCAGCTTGTGGGACGGGAGCACTGAAGCTTTCTTT
CASSLWDGSTEAFF
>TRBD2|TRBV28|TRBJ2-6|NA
TGTGCCAGCAGTTCCTATGGACTAGCGGGGACCTCTGGGGCCAACGTCCTGACTTTC
CASSSYGLAGTSGANVLTF
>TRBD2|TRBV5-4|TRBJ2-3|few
TGTGCCAGCAGCCCGAGGGGGGAGCGGGGGACCTTCACAGATACGCAGTATTTT
CASSPRGERGTFTDTQYF
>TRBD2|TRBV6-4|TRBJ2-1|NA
TGTGCCAGCAGTGACTCTGGCGGGGGTTACAATGAGCAGTTCTTC
CASSDSGGGYNEQFF
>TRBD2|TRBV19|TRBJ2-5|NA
TGTGCCAGTAGTATCTATAGTCCTAGCGGGGGGTACCAAGAGACCCAGTACTTC
CASSIYSPSGGYQETQYF
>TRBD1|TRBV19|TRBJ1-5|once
TGTGCCAGCCTTGACAGGGGGCGCGCCAATCAGCCCCAGCATTTT
CASLDRGRANQPQHF
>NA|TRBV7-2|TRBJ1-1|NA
TGTGCCAGCAGCTTAGCGCGGCGGGACACTGAAGCTTTCTTT
CASSLARRDTEAFF
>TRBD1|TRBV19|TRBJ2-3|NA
TGTGCCAGTAGTACCGGGATCCTGACAGGGTCAGATACGCAGTATTTT
CASSTGILTGSDTQYF
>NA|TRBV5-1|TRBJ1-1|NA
TGCGCCAGCAGGCCCCAGGAGACTCTGAACACTGAAGCTTTCTTT
CASRPQETLNTEAFF
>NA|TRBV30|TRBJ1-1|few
TGTGCCTGGAGGCGACCCACTCGGACTGAAGCTTTCTTT
CAWRRPTRTEAFF
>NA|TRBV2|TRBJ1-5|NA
TGTGCCAGCAGTACTTACGAGAATCAGCCCCAGCATTTT
CASSTYENQPQHF
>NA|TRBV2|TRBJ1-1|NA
TGTGCCAGCAGTGAGAACAGGGCAACTGAAGCTTTCTTT
CASSENRATEAFF
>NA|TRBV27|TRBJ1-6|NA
TGTGCCAGCAGTCAGTATGGGAATTCACCCCTCCACTTT
CASSQYGNSPLHF
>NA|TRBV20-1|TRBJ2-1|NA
TGCAGTGCTTTGCGGGGCAATGAGCAGTTCTTC
CSALRGNEQFF
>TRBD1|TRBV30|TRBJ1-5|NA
TGTGCCTGGAGTGTACAGGGGCAGAGGAGTCAGCCCCAGCATTTT
CAWSVQGQRSQPQHF
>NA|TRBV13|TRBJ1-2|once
TGTGCCAGCAGTTTCACAGGGAGGTCGAACTATGGCTACACCTTC
CASSFTGRSNYGYTF
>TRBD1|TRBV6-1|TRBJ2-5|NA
TGTGCCAGCAACAGGGGTGGAACACAAGAGACCCAGTACTTC
CASNRGGTQETQYF
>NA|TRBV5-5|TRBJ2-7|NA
TGTGCCAGCAGCTTGGATGATTCCTACGAGCAGTACTTC
CASSLDDSYEQYF
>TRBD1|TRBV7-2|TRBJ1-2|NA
TGTGCCAGCAGCTCGGACAGGCGAAGCTATGGCTACACCTTC
CASSSDRRSYGYTF
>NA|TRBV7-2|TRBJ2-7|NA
TGTGCCAGCAGCTCCCGACAGGAAAAGTACGAGCAGTACTTC
CASSSRQEKYEQYF
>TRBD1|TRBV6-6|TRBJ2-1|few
TGTGCCAGCAGTGACAGGGGGCTGGCGGGGAATGAGCAGTTCTTC
CASSDRGLAGNEQFF
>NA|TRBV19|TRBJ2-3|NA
TGTGCCAGTAGTATCGGCACAGCTACAGATACGCAGTATTTT
CASSIGTATDTQYF
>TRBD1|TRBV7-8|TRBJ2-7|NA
TGTGCCAGCAGCTTGTTGTCGGGACAGCTATCCTACGAGCAGTACTTC
CASSLLSGQLSYEQYF
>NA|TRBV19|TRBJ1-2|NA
TGTGCCAGTAGTATTTTTAACGGGGGACACCATGGCTACACCTTC
CASSIFNGGHHGYTF
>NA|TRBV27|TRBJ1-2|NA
TGTGCCAGCAGTCACACCATCACCCGGGGGCTGACTCATGGCTACACCTTC
CASSHTITRGLTHGYTF
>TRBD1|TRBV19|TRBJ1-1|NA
TGTGCCAGTAGTACTCAGGGGGCCGTCACTGAAGCTTTCTTT
CASSTQGAVTEAFF
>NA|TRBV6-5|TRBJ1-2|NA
TGTGCCAGCAGTCCGGGCAGGGAGTATGGCTACACCTTC
CASSPGREYGYTF
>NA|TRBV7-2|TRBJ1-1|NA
TGTGCCAGCAGCTTATCGGGCGGCACTGAAGCTTTCTTT
CASSLSGGTEAFF
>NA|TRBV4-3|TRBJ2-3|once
TGCGCCAGCAGCCAAGAGGGGTCGCGGGGCACAGATACGCAGTATTTT
CASSQEGSRGTDTQYF
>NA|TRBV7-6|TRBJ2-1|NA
TGTGCCAGCAGGGGCTACAATGAGCAGTTCTTC
CASRGYNEQFF
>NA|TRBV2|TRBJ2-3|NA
TGTGCCAGCAATGGACAGCCCAGCACAGATACGCAGTATTTT
CASNGQPSTDTQYF
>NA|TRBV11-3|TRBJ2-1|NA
TGTGCCAGCAGCTCCCGGACGGACAATGAGCAGTTCTTC
CASSSRTDNEQFF
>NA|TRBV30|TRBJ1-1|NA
TGTGCCTGGAGTGTGGCAGGGACTTTGTGGGTAGCTTTCTTT
CAWSVAGTLWVAFF
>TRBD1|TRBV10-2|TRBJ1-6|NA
TGCGCCAGCAGTGAGATGGACAGGGTGCCATCACCCCTCCACTTT
CASSEMDRVPSPLHF
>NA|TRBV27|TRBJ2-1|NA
TGTGCCAGCAGTTTATGGGCTAGCTATAATGAGCAGTTCTTC
CASSLWASYNEQFF
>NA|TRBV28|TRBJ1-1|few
TGTGCCAGCGAGCCGGGAATGGACACTGAAGCTTTCTTT
CASEPGMDTEAFF
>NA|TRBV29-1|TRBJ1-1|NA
TGCAGCGTTGAATGGGAAGAGTACCGAACGGACGCTGAAGCTTTCTTT
CSVEWEEYRTDAEAFF
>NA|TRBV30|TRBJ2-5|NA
TGTGCCTGGGGGACAAGCCGGGAGACCCAGTACTTC
CAWGTSRETQYF
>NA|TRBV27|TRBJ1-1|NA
TGTGCCAGCTGGGCAGGAGGAGGAACTGAAGCTTTCTTT
CASWAGGGTEAFF
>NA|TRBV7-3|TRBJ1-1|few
TGTGCCAGCAGCTTGGGGAGAACAGGGCTGAACACTGAAGCTTTCTTT
CASSLGRTGLNTEAFF
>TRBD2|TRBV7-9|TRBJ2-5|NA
TGTGCCAGCAGCAGCTATAGCGGGGCGGCCGAGACCCAGTACTTC
CASSSYSGAAETQYF
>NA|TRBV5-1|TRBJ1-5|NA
TGCGCCAGCAGCCCCAGAGGGGATGGCAATCAGCCCCAGCATTTT
CASSPRGDGNQPQHF
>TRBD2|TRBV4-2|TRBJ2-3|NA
TGTGCCAGCAGCGTTACTAGCGGTAGCACAGATACGCAGTATTTT
CASSVTSGSTDTQYF